This TCR beta chain derives from a study of shared clonotypes between healthy human individuals. TCRdb keeps only in-frame clones here, not all; method: immunoSEQ multiplex PCR. This repertoire shows 980,000 or so clones, about three quarters found once; its top ten account for about 1.5%. It was into CD45RA+ naive and CD45RA-negative memory subsets that the CD4+ cells were split. Germline CDR1 is SQVTM and CDR2 is ANQGSEA. V lost 1 base, J lost 3 bases, and 9 bases lay in between. This CDR3 is 13 amino acids long. The rearrangement uses TRBV29-1 and TRBJ1-2; D is possibly TRBD1 (5 bases). Sample: memory CD4+ T cells sorted from blood. Noted subset: CD45RA-negative fraction. The clonotype originates from a man younger than 35 in good health. CDR3 DNA sequence: TGCAGCGTTGAAGGGGACCCTTACTATGGCTACACCTTC. This sequence encodes CSVEGDPYYGYTF.